The entry that follows covers one T cell receptor (beta chain) sequence. No antigen is known for it. This sample is part of a study of shared clonotypes between healthy human individuals. Naive CD8 cells comprised CD45RO-negative, CCR7-positively selected cells, excluding terminally differentiated effector memory CD45RA+ cells. Original data processing: Filtering was not the same, since immunoSEQ gave junction-only sequences without quality scores. Generated by immunoSEQ multiplex PCR, the TCRdb table keeps only in-frame clones and is missing some. V, J and clone size are taken as reported in that table, and D and trimming were inferred from the DNA itself. The sample comprises over 750,000 clones, about 96% of which are singletons, and 0.2% to 0.25% rests with the top ten. The CDR3 sequence is 16 residues long. Study-wide points: Donor scarcity curtailed the genetic and exposure-history diversity represented herein.

The chain combines TRBV21-1 with TRBJ2-2. TRBV21-1 is reported as a pseudogene. The sample consisted of naive CD8+ T cells sorted from blood. This TCR was sampled from a man aged 25 to 40 in good health. The CDR3 reads CASTNRPGTNTGELFF. The CDR3 nucleotides are TGTGCCAGCACTAATCGGCCCGGTACGAACACCGGGGAGCTGTTTTTT.